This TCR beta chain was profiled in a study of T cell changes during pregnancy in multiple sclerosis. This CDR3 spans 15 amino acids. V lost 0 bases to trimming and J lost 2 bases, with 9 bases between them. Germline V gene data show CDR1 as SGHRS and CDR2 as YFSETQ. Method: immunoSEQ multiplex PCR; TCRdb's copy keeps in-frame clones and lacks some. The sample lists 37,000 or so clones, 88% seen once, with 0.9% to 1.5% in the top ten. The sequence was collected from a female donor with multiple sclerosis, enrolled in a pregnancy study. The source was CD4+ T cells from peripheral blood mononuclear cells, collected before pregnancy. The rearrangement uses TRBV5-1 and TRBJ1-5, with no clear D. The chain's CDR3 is CASSLGPAGNQPQHF. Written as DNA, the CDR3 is TGCGCCAGCAGCTTGGGACCGGCGGGCAATCAGCCCCAGCATTTT.